Following are 19 T cell receptor beta chains from one sample sequenced in a study of cytomegalovirus exposure and HLA in healthy donors. Primers included in the PCR were 60 Vbeta and 13 Jbeta primers. Clones were read by immunoSEQ multiplex PCR, and TCRdb kept only the in-frame ones, dropping some. The sample lists 150,000 to 200,000 clones, roughly 78% occurring once. The sequenced sample was PBMCs. These receptors all come from a woman aged 40 to 49 in good health and CMV-seronegative.

This clone was seen a handful of times. CDR3 nucleotides: TGTGCCAGCAGCCAATCGGGACTACTAAGAAACACCATATATTTT. Its translation: CASSQSGLLRNTIYF. The V gene is TRBV16, the J gene TRBJ1-3, with a possible D match to TRBD1 (5 bases). The CDR3 extends over 15 amino acids. Germline V CDR1 and CDR2: KGHSY, FQNENV. V lost 0 bases, J lost 5 bases, and 11 bases lay in between.

V gene TRBV13 combines with J gene TRBJ2-7; D might be TRBD2 (5 bases). The length of the CDR3 is 15 residues. Germline V lookup: CDR1 PRHDT, CDR2 FYEKMQ (reference sequence). V gave up 0 bases and J gave up 1 base, with 10 bases separating them. This CDR3 is CASSLGYRGSYEQYF. CDR3 sequence (DNA): TGTGCCAGCAGCTTAGGCTATCGGGGATCCTACGAGCAGTACTTC.

The V call is TRBV7-9, the J call TRBJ2-7; no clear D gene. Germline lookup yields CDR1 SEHNR and CDR2 FQNEAQ (reference sequence). Deletions cut 1 base from V and 1 base from J, with 8 bases between. The CDR3 totals 14 residues. The CDR3 coding sequence is TGTGCCAGCAGCTTAGTGCTCGAGTCCTACGAGCAGTACTTC. Translating gives CASSLVLESYEQYF.

V and J are TRBV2 and TRBJ1-5; D call uncertain. Deletions cut 8 bases from V and 4 bases from J, with 12 bases between. CDR3 length equals 13 residues. The germline CDR1 and CDR2 sequences are SNHLY and FYNNEI. The CDR3 sequence is CASLSEGNQPQHF. CDR3 bases: TGTGCCAGCCTATCAGAGGGAAATCAGCCCCAGCATTTT. The whole variable domain, filled in from reference TRBV2 and TRBJ1-5, reads EPEVTQTPSHQVTQMGQEVILRCVPISNHLYFYWYRQILGQKVEFLVSFYNNEISEKSEIFDDQFSVERPDGSNFTLKIRSTKLEDSAMYFCASLSEGNQPQHFGDGTRLSIL.

This clone is a singleton in its sample. The rearrangement uses TRBV7-6 and TRBJ2-7; maybe TRBD1 (5 bases). The CDR3 sequence is 15 residues long. Germline V gene data show CDR1 as SGHVS and CDR2 as FNYEAQ. Trimming stripped 0 bases from V and 2 bases from J, with 11 bases between. CDR3 coding DNA: TGTGCCAGCAGCTTAGCCCCAGGGATCGCCTACGAGCAGTACTTC. This translates into CASSLAPGIAYEQYF.

The chain couples TRBV5-1 to TRBJ2-3, with TRBD1 matching over 9 bases. CDR1 and CDR2 (germline): SGHRS, YFSETQ. The CDR3 has 19 residues. V trimming: 0 bases; J trimming: 4 bases; junction bases outside the gene matches: 15. The CDR3 bases are TGCGCCAGCAGCTTGGTCAACAGAGCCGGGACAGGGTCCTCAGATACGCAGTATTTT. The encoded protein is CASSLVNRAGTGSSDTQYF.

The chain is built from TRBV4-1 and TRBJ1-6; 9 positions agree with TRBD1. This CDR3 has 18 residues. Trimming cost V 4 bases and J 0 bases; bases outside gene matches: 7. Germline V gene sequence: CDR1 MGHRA, CDR2 YSYEKL. CDR3 sequence (DNA): TGCGCCAGCAGCCTCGGGACAGGGTTTAGCTCCTATAATTCACCCCTCCACTTT. Translation gives CASSLGTGFSSYNSPLHF.

This chain links TRBV6-5 with TRBJ2-5; 9 nucleotides match TRBD1. The last part of the DNA fits TRBJ2-7 better; the J call may be wrong. The CDR3 is 16 amino acids. Germline V lookup: CDR1 MNHEY, CDR2 SVGAGI. The CDR3 DNA sequence: TGTGCCAGCAGTTACTCGGCGACAGGGGGTGTTTACGAGCAGTACTTC. It codes for CASSYSATGGVYEQYF.

In this sample, this clone turned up a few times. The chain carries TRBV29-1 and TRBJ1-2, with a weak D call TRBD1 (6 bases). V was cut by 3 bases and J by 0 bases, with 14 bases left in between. This CDR3 has 15 residues. Germline V gene lookup returns CDR1 SQVTM and CDR2 ANQGSEA. The chain's CDR3 is CSVEADSSPNYGYTF. In nucleotides, the CDR3 is TGCAGCGTTGAGGCGGACAGTTCCCCTAACTATGGCTACACCTTC.

This sequence joins TRBV5-4 and TRBJ2-5; 10 positions match TRBD2. CDR1 is SGHNT and CDR2 is YYREEE in the germline V gene (reference sequence). The CDR3 runs 15 residues. V was clipped by 5 bases and J by 2 bases; unmatched bases: 6. The CDR3 is CASRPGTSEQETQYF. The CDR3 nucleotides read TGTGCCAGCAGACCCGGGACTAGCGAGCAAGAGACCCAGTACTTC.

V is TRBV7-8 and J is TRBJ1-1; weak D call: TRBD1 (5 bases). Trimming took 2 bases from V and 11 from J, leaving 12 bases between them. Germline V lookup: CDR1 SGHVS, CDR2 FQNEAQ. The CDR3 runs 12 residues. The CDR3 protein is CASSLTKGLAFF. The CDR3 DNA reads TGTGCCAGCAGCTTAACCAAGGGGTTGGCTTTCTTT.

This chain joins TRBV4-1 and TRBJ2-3, with D possibly TRBD1 on 6 matching bases. This CDR3 has 16 residues. V was clipped by 1 base and J by 1 base, with 12 bases between them. The V gene's germline CDR1 is MGHRA and CDR2 YSYEKL. CDR3 region: CASSQVMGARTDTQYF. The CDR3 DNA follows: TGCGCCAGCAGCCAAGTTATGGGGGCCCGCACAGATACGCAGTATTTT.

J is TRBJ2-2 and V is TRBV5-1, with 12 nucleotides matching TRBD1. Germline CDR1 is SGHRS and CDR2 is YFSETQ. The CDR3 runs 15 residues. J gave up 6 bases and V 5 bases, and 5 bases lay outside the gene matches. The CDR3 reads CASRQGTGGSGELFF. CDR3 sequence (DNA): TGCGCCAGCAGGCAGGGGACAGGGGGCTCCGGGGAGCTGTTTTTT.

The J gene is TRBJ2-5, the V gene TRBV2, with D tentatively TRBD1 (5 bases). V was cut by 8 bases and J by 0 bases, with 10 bases left in between. This CDR3 contains 13 residues. Germline V lookup: CDR1 SNHLY, CDR2 FYNNEI. The CDR3 reads CASGQGYQETQYF. In DNA, the CDR3 is TGTGCCAGCGGTCAGGGCTACCAAGAGACCCAGTACTTC.

The rearrangement joins TRBV5-4 to TRBJ2-1; no firm D call. The germline gives CDR1 SGHNT, CDR2 YYREEE (reference sequence). V gave up 0 bases and J gave up 0 bases, with 10 bases separating them. This CDR3 region has 16 residues. CDR3 residues: CASSLVLSGSYNEQFF. The CDR3 DNA sequence: TGTGCCAGCAGCTTGGTCCTTAGTGGCTCCTACAATGAGCAGTTCTTC.

In this sample, this clone turned up a few times. This chain links TRBV27 with TRBJ2-5; TRBD1 matches at 8 bases. J lost 7 bases, V lost 4 bases, and 14 bases had no gene match. The CDR3 runs to 16 residues. CDR1 is MNHEY, CDR2 SMNVEV, per germline (reference sequence). CDR3 loop: CASSSIQQTGGVTQYF. As DNA, the CDR3 is TGTGCCAGCAGTTCTATCCAGCAAACAGGGGGTGTGACCCAGTACTTC.

The chain couples TRBV6-6 to TRBJ2-7; perhaps TRBD1 as D (6 bases). The CDR3 extends over 14 amino acids. CDR1 and CDR2 from the germline V gene are MNHNY and SVGAGI (reference sequence). The V gene lost 11 bases and the J gene lost 5 bases, with 22 bases spanning the gap. The DNA of the CDR3 is TGTGCCTCACAGGGAGTCAGCGGTGGCCACGAGCAGTACTTC. Translated, it gives CASQGVSGGHEQYF.

The chain joins TRBV2 to TRBJ1-4, with 9 positions matching TRBD1. CDR1 is SNHLY and CDR2 is FYNNEI in the germline V gene. The CDR3 length is 15 residues. With V trimmed by 6 bases and J by 7 bases, 9 bases remained unmatched. CDR3 coding DNA: TGTGCCAGCAGGAGGGGGGACAGGGAAGGTGAAAAACTGTTTTTT. Its protein is CASRRGDREGEKLFF.

The J gene is TRBJ2-7, the V gene TRBV19; 13 bases match TRBD2. The CDR3 runs 15 residues. The germline CDR1 and CDR2 sequences are LNHDA and SQIVND (reference sequence). The junction had 4 bases not matched to a gene; V was cut back by 4 bases and J by 4 bases. The CDR3, as DNA: TGTGCCAGTAGTACCGGACTAGCGGGGGATTACGAGCAGTACTTC. Its translation is CASSTGLAGDYEQYF.